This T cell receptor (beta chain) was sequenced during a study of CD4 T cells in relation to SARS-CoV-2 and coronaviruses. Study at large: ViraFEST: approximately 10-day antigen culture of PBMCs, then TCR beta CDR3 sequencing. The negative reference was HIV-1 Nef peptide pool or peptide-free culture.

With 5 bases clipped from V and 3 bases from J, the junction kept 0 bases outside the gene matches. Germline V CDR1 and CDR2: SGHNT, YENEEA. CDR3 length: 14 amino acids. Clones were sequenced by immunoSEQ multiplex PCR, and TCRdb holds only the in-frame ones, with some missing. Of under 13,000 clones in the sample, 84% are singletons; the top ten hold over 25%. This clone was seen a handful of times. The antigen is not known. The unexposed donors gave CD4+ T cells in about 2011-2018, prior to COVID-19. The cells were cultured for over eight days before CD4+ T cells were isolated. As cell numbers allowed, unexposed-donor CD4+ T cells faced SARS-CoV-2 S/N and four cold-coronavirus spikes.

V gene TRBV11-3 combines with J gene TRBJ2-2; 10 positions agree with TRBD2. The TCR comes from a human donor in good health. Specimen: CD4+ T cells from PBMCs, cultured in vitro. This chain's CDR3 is CASSGTSDTGELFF. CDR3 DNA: TGTGCCAGCAGCGGGACTAGCGACACCGGGGAGCTGTTTTTT.